The present T cell receptor (beta chain) was sequenced within a study of regulatory T cells in long-lasting Graves disease. Assembly of TCR beta libraries relied on iRepertoire HTBI primers together with Arm-PCR of CDR3 regions. TCRdb analysed the multiplex PCR reads with MiXCR anew, one entry per CDR3 protein. The table has more than 400,000 distinct CDR3 sequences, roughly 15% seen once; the top ten hold around 10%. The table lists this clonotype with many counts. CDR1 and CDR2 (germline): GTSNPN, SVGIG (reference sequence). The CDR3 loop spans 16 amino acids. The ends lost 1 base at V and 0 bases at J; junction bases unmatched: 3. As to time point: newly diagnosed GD, antithyroid drugs for less than 3 months. Construction of the TCR library relied on RNA isolated from PBMCs. In addition, the sample was reused for a study of T cells in Graves' hyperthyroidism and ophthalmopathy.

This specimen consisted of peripheral blood mononuclear cells (PBMCs), obtained at new diagnosis, from a patient treated with antithyroid drugs. The TCR originated in a woman aged 25 to 39 with Graves disease. The J gene is TRBJ2-2, the V gene TRBV30, with 9 bases identical to TRBD1. The CDR3 DNA reads TGTGCCTGGAGTGAGGACAGGGGTTCGAACACCGGGGAGCTGTTTTTT. It specifies CAWSEDRGSNTGELFF.